This TCR beta chain was recovered during a study of HIV-infected patients and healthy controls. Study observations and caveats: Healthy controls carried many MAIT alpha-chain CDR3s, while HIV+ repertoires had few. Mean usage of eight alpha and eight beta V genes differed significantly in HIV-infected patients versus controls.

The repertoire came from unfractionated whole blood and reflected all unsorted peripheral T cells. cDNA was made from around 0.5 ug RNA using alpha and beta constant primers. Using multiplexing indices, alpha and beta chain libraries were generated apart by chain-specific third strand synthesis. Each cDNA molecule was barcoded, and a single primer pair amplified each chain. A short first PCR added P5 and P7 adapter elements and a second index. MiXCR, run by TCRdb on the 5' RACE reads, gives a single entry per CDR3 protein. The sample holds 15,000 to 20,000 distinct CDR3 sequences, roughly 9% seen once. CDR1 is SEHNR and CDR2 is FQNEAQ in the germline V gene (reference sequence). Trimming shortened V by 6 bases and J by 1 base, and 15 bases separated the two germline ends. The CDR3 runs 15 residues. A remark on this clonotype: As yet, its antigen is unknown.

The V gene is TRBV7-9, the J gene TRBJ1-1, with D perhaps TRBD1 (5 bases). This receptor was obtained from an adult in good health. Input material: blood. The CDR3 DNA is TGTGCCAGCAGGTGGGGGGGGGAGGCGAACACTGAAGCTTTCTTT. Protein product: CASRWGGEANTEAFF.